The present T cell receptor beta chain was sequenced within a study of a mutant IDH1 vaccine in newly diagnosed glioma. Overall study: Patients were started on vaccination 4-6 weeks after radiotherapy alone, or with temozolomide cycles. The V12 visit happened in week 35, and the V13 visit happened in week 47.

Repertoires were generated with immunoSEQ multiplex PCR, while TCRdb's copy carries only in-frame clones and drops some. The sample consists of some 66,000 clones, roughly 84% of them appearing once. Sample time point: week 35, safety follow-up. Alongside topical imiquimod, each dose of vaccine comprised 300 ug of mutant IDH1 20-mer peptide. The ends were cut back, 0 bases at V and 3 bases at J, with 14 bases in the middle. Germline CDR1 KGHSH, CDR2 LQKENI. This CDR3 is 16 amino acids long. On this clone itself: Its cognate antigen is unknown.

This clonotype originated in a man aged 30-40 years with glioma. The sequencing used PBMCs, collected from a glioma patient whose treatment included an IDH1 peptide vaccine. J is TRBJ2-5 and V is TRBV18, with a possible D match to TRBD1 (5 bases). CDR3 nucleotides: TGTGCCAGCTCACCACCGGGCAGGGAAAGAGAAGAGACCCAGTACTTC. This translates into CASSPPGREREETQYF.